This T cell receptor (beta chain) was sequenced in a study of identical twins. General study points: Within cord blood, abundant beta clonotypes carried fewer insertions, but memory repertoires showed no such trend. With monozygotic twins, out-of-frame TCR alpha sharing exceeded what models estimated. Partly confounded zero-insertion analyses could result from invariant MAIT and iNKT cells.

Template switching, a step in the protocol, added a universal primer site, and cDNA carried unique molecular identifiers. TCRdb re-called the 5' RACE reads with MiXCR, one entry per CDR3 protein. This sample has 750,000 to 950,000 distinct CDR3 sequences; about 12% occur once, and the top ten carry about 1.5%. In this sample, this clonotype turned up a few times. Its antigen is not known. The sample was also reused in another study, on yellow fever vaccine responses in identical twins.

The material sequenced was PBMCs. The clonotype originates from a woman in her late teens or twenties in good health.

DNA for the CDR3: TGTGCCAGCAGCCCGCGGAGTGTCACAGATACGCAGTATTTT. Encoded protein: CASSPRSVTDTQYF. V and J are TRBV7-9 and TRBJ2-3; D is unclear. This CDR3 has 14 residues. Trimming cost V 5 bases and J 2 bases, with 11 bases left between them. Germline V CDR1 and CDR2: SEHNR, FQNEAQ (reference sequence).